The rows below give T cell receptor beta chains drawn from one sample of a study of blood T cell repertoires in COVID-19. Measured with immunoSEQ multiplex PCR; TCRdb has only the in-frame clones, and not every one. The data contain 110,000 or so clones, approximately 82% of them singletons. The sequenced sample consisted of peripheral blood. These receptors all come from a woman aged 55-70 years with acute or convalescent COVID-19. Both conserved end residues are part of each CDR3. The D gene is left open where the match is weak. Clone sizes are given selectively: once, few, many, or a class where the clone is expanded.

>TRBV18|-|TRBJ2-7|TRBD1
TGTGCCAGCTCCCTGACAGGGGCCGGCTACGAGCAGTACTTC
CASSLTGAGYEQYF
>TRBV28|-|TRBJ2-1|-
TGTGCCAGCAGTTTTCATCTAGCGAGTAACAATGAGCAGTTCTTC
CASSFHLASNNEQFF
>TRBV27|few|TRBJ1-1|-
TGTGCCAGCAGCAGCCGGGTGAGAGGGGAAGCTTTCTTT
CASSSRVRGEAFF
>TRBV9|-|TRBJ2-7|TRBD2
TGTGCCAGCAGCGTAGGGGAGGGTCCGACCTACGAGCAGTACTTC
CASSVGEGPTYEQYF
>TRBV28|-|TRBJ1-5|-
TGTGCCAGCAGCCAGTGGGGGGATGGCAATCAGCCCCAGCATTTT
CASSQWGDGNQPQHF
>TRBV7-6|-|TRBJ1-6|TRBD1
TGTGCCAGCAGCTCTAACCAGGGACAGCCCCTCCACTTT
CASSSNQGQPLHF
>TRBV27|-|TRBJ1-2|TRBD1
TGTGCCTCACAGGGGGGATCTGGGCGGGATGGCTACACCTTC
CASQGGSGRDGYTF
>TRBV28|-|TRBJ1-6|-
TGTGCCAGCAGGGCAGCGGGACCGGGATTTTCACCCCTCCACTTT
CASRAAGPGFSPLHF
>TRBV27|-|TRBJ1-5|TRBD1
TGTGCCAGCAGCAGAGGACAGGGAGAACAGCCCCAGCATTTT
CASSRGQGEQPQHF
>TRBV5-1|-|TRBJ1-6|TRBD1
TGCGCCAGCAGCTACGGGACAGGGACGGTCATGTCTTCACCCCTCCACTTT
CASSYGTGTVMSSPLHF
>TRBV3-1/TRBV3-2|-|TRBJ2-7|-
TGTGCCAGCAGCCAAGATCGAGCGGTCGTTACTAGTGAGCAGTACTTC
CASSQDRAVVTSEQYF
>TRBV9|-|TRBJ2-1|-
TGTGCCAGCAGCACCGGACTCGCTAATGAGCAGTTCTTC
CASSTGLANEQFF
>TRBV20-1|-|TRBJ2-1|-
TGCAGTGCTAGAGATCCTCAGCAGTTCTTC
CSARDPQQFF
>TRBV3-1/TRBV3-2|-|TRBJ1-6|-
TGTGCCAGCAGCCGACGGGAGTATAATTCACCCCTCCACTTT
CASSRREYNSPLHF
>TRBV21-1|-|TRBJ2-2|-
TGTGCCAGCAGCAAAGTGGGACTAGCGGGCCTCACCGGGGAGCTGTTTTTT
CASSKVGLAGLTGELFF
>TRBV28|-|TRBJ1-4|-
TGTGCCAGCAGTTTAAGCGTTCGGGATGAAAAACTGTTTTTT
CASSLSVRDEKLFF
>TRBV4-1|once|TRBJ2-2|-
TGCGCCAGCAGGCCAAGAACGGGGGACACCGGGGAGCTGTTTTTT
CASRPRTGDTGELFF
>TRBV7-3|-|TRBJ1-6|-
TGTGCCAGCAGCTTGTCGCAGGGCTTAGGTCTCCACTTT
CASSLSQGLGLHF
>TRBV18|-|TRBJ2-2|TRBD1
TGTGCCAGCTCTCCGGGACAGGGAACCGGGGAGCTGTTTTTT
CASSPGQGTGELFF
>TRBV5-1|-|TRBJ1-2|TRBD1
TGCGCCAGCAGCTTGGACAGGGGGGGAAACTATGGCTACACCTTC
CASSLDRGGNYGYTF
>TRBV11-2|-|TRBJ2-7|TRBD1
TGTGCCAGCAGCCGACAGGGACCCTACGAGCAGTACTTC
CASSRQGPYEQYF
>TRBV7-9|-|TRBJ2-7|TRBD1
TGTGCCAGCAGCTTAGCGCAAGGGACAGGGCCCTACGAGCAGTACTTC
CASSLAQGTGPYEQYF
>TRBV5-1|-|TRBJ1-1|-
TGCGCCAGCAGCACCGTACAGGCAGGGGACACTGAAGCTTTCTTT
CASSTVQAGDTEAFF
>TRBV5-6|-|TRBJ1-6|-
TGTGCCAGCAGCTTGCTGCCAGGAACTAATTCACCCCTCCACTTT
CASSLLPGTNSPLHF
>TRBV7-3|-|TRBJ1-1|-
TGTGCCAGCAGCTCCGGGGGGGCGGCTGGCACTGAAGCTTTCTTT
CASSSGGAAGTEAFF
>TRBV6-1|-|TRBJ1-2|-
TGTGCCAGCAGTGAGTGGGGGCGAGCTGGCTACACCTTC
CASSEWGRAGYTF
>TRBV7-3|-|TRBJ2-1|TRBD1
TGTGCCAGCAGCGCGGACAGGCTCGGCAATGAGCAGTTCTTC
CASSADRLGNEQFF
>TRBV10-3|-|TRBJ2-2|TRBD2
TGTGCCATCAGTGAGCGTACTAGCGGGAACACCGGGGAGCTGTTTTTT
CAISERTSGNTGELFF
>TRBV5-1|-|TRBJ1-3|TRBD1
TGCGCCAGCAGCTTGGCGGGACAGACCTCTGGAAACACCATATATTTT
CASSLAGQTSGNTIYF
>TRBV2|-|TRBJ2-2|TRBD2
TGTGCCAGCAGGAACTCAGCGGGGGGGCTGACCGGGGAGCTGTTTTTT
CASRNSAGGLTGELFF
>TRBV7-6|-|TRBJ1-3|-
TGTGCCAGCAGCTTAGTTATCGGGGCTGGAAACACCATATATTTT
CASSLVIGAGNTIYF
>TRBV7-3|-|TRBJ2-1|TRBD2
TGTGCCAGCAGCCTAGCGGGTTACTACAATGAGCAGTTCTTC
CASSLAGYYNEQFF
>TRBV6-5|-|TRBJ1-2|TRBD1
TGTGCCAGCAGAACACAGGGGACCTATGGCTACACCTTC
CASRTQGTYGYTF
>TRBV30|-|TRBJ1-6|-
TGTGCCTGGAGCCCGAAGACGACAGTTCCCGCTTCACCCCTCCACTTT
CAWSPKTTVPASPLHF
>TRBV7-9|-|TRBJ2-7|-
TGTGCCAGCAGCTTGGGAAGGGGAAGGTCCTACGAGCAGTACTTC
CASSLGRGRSYEQYF
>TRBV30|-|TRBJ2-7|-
TGTGCCTGGAGTTCTGTACAGGGAAGTTTCTACGAGCAGTACTTC
CAWSSVQGSFYEQYF
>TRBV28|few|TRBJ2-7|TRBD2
TGTGCCAGCAGTTCACCCGGGACTAGCGGGGGCTACGAGCAGTACTTC
CASSSPGTSGGYEQYF
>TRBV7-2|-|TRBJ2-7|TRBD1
TGTGCCAGCAGCCGTGACAGGGGGCAGGACGAGCAGTACTTC
CASSRDRGQDEQYF
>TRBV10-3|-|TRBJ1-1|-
TGTGCCATCAGCGGGGGGAACACTGAAGCTTTCTTT
CAISGGNTEAFF
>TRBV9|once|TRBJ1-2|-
TGTGCCAGCAGCGTAGATACAGTCTCCTATGGCTACACCTTC
CASSVDTVSYGYTF
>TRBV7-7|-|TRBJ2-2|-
TGTGCTAGCAGCTTAGAAAGTTGGACAGGGGAGCTGTTTTTT
CASSLESWTGELFF
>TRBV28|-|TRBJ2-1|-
TGTGCCAGCAAGCCGGGGAACTACAATGAGCAGTTCTTC
CASKPGNYNEQFF